The 12 T cell receptor beta chains reported below all come from one sample, sequenced in a study of post-analysis software for immune sequencing data. cDNA libraries of TCR beta carried unique molecular identifiers. TCRdb passed the PCR reads through MiXCR, listing each CDR3 protein once. The sample lists roughly 620,000 distinct CDR3 sequences, 40% to 50% occurring once. These receptors' antigens are unknown. General observations from the study: When patients were compared with controls, a handful of TRBV segments were more frequent, TRBV5-6, TRBV5-1 and TRBV20-1 among them.

Sequencing used blood. The receptors shown here come from a girl aged 10-17 years with multiple sclerosis.

This clonotype was picked up a small number of times. This sequence joins TRBV27 and TRBJ2-7; D is possibly TRBD1 (6 bases). Per germline, CDR1 MNHEY and CDR2 SMNVEV (reference sequence). This CDR3 has 18 residues. Trimming stripped 5 bases from V and 4 bases from J, with 27 bases between. CDR3 bases: TGTGCCAGCAGTCTTGGAACGAAAGAAAGAGGGGGATGGTACGAGCAGTACTTC. Protein sequence: CASSLGTKERGGWYEQYF.

This clonotype occurred a few times. This rearrangement joins TRBV11-2 to TRBJ2-5; the match to TRBD1 covers 9 bases. CDR3 length equals 15 residues. The V gene end was trimmed by 9 bases and the J gene end by 4 bases; junction bases not matched to a gene: 12. The germline gives CDR1 SGHAT, CDR2 FQNNGV. CDR3 protein: CASYPGQGTLETQYF. The DNA of the CDR3 is TGTGCCAGTTACCCGGGACAGGGCACCCTAGAGACCCAGTACTTC.

CDR3 coding DNA: TGTGCCAGCAGCTTGGAGCTAGCGGAAAAGGATTCGCAGTATTTT. Amino acids: CASSLELAEKDSQYF. The chain joins TRBV5-5 to TRBJ2-3, with TRBD2 matching over 7 bases. J was trimmed by 10 bases and V by 0 bases; bases with no gene match: 11. The germline V gene has CDR1 SGHKS and CDR2 YYEKEE (reference sequence). This CDR3 is built from 15 residues. The entire variable domain, with the rest obtained from reference TRBV5-5 and TRBJ2-3, is as follows: DAGVTQSPTHLIKTRGQQVTLRCSPISGHKSVSWYQQVLGQGPQFIFQYYEKEERGRGNFPDRFSARQFPNYSSELNVNALLLGDSALYLCASSLELAEKDSQYFGPGTRLTVL.

The V gene is TRBV20-1, the J gene TRBJ2-3, with D perhaps TRBD2 (6 bases). V was pared by 1 base and J by 2 bases, with 19 bases between. Germline V gene lookup returns CDR1 DFQATT and CDR2 SNEGSKA (reference sequence). This CDR3 region has 17 residues. DNA of the CDR3: TGCAGTGCTAGAGCCCGCTTCGGGAGTGGGAACACAGATACGCAGTATTTT. It encodes CSARARFGSGNTDTQYF.

This clonotype was found a few times. The genes are TRBV27 and TRBJ2-1, with 7 positions matching TRBD2. The CDR3 length is 16 residues. Unmatched junction bases numbered 5, after V lost 3 bases and J lost 0 bases. Germline values: CDR1 MNHEY, CDR2 SMNVEV (reference sequence). The DNA for the CDR3 is TGTGCCAGCAGTTTGGGGGGGAGAAGCTCCTACAATGAGCAGTTCTTC. Translating it yields CASSLGGRSSYNEQFF.

The rearrangement uses TRBV7-9 and TRBJ2-3; D may be TRBD1 (5 bases). The CDR3 consists of 14 residues. The V end was cut by 3 bases, the J end by 5 bases, with 12 bases between. Germline V gene sequence: CDR1 SEHNR, CDR2 FQNEAQ (reference sequence). CDR3 sequence (DNA): TGTGCCAGCAGCTTTCGACAGCTGGGAGATACGCAGTATTTT. Translating gives CASSFRQLGDTQYF.

This clonotype showed up just a few times. This sequence joins TRBV6-4 and TRBJ2-1; TRBD2 matches 11 bases. Losses at the gene ends were 6 bases for V and 5 bases for J; bases not matched to a gene: 9. Germline assignment: CDR1 MRHNA and CDR2 SNTAGT. CDR3 size: 16 residues. CDR3 bases: TGTGCCAGCAGAAGTAGCGGGGGGGCTGGACACAATGAGCAGTTCTTC. It specifies CASRSSGGAGHNEQFF.

This clonotype was picked up a small number of times. The chain combines TRBV12-3 or TRBV12-4 with TRBJ2-7, with D possibly TRBD2 on 5 matching bases. The CDR3 is made up of 14 amino acids. Trimming stripped 10 bases from V and 4 bases from J, with 20 bases between. CDR3 coding DNA: TGTGCCAACACCTCAGTTGAGGCGGGTTACGAGCAGTACTTC. Its translation: CANTSVEAGYEQYF.

The chain uses TRBV9 and TRBJ1-2, with D possibly TRBD1 on 5 matching bases. CDR1 is SGDLS and CDR2 is YYNGEE in the germline V gene. The CDR3 length is 17 residues. Deletions cut 0 bases from V and 8 bases from J, with 23 bases between. CDR3 in amino acids: CASSVDGGRQLQGGYTF. CDR3 DNA: TGTGCCAGCAGCGTAGACGGGGGTAGACAGCTCCAAGGGGGCTACACCTTC.

Turning to this clonotype: One end of the junction fails to match germline, which may point to a read error. Here the CDR3 DNA reads TGTGCTAGCAGCTTGAGGCCGAGCTCCTACAATGAGCAGTTCTTC. It translates to CASSLRPSSYNEQFF. The chain recombines TRBV7-7 with TRBJ2-1; D remains unclear. The CDR3 covers 15 residues. Germline loops: CDR1 SSHAT, CDR2 FNYEAQ (reference sequence).

The sample holds many counts of this clonotype. The chain links TRBV29-1 to TRBJ2-3; 10 nucleotides match TRBD2. The CDR3 length is 14 residues. The V gene end was trimmed by 4 bases and the J gene end by 2 bases; junction bases not matched to a gene: 3. Germline V gene lookup returns CDR1 SQVTM and CDR2 ANQGSEA. The CDR3 loop is CSVAGLAATDTQYF. The DNA of the CDR3 is TGCAGCGTTGCCGGACTAGCGGCCACAGATACGCAGTATTTT.

The chain joins TRBV18 to TRBJ2-7; D unclear. Germline-derived CDR1 and CDR2 are KGHSH and LQKENI. The CDR3 has 15 amino acids. The V end lost 0 bases, the J end lost 2 bases, and 11 bases lay between the germline ends. CDR3 in amino acids: CASSPPSRNPYEQYF. Here the CDR3 DNA reads TGTGCCAGCTCACCACCTTCTAGGAACCCCTACGAGCAGTACTTC.